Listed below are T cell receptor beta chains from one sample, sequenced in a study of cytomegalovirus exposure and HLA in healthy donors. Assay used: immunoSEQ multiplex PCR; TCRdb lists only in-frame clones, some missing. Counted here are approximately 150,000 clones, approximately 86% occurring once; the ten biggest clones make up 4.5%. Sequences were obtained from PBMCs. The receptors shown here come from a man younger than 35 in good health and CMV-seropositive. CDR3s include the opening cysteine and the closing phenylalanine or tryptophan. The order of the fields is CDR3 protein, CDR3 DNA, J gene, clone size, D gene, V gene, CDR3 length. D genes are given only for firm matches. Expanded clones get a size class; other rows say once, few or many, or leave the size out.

CDR3aa: CASKRAAEQPQHF
CDR3nt: TGCGCCAGCAAGAGGGCAGCGGAGCAGCCCCAGCATTTT
j_gene: TRBJ1-5
abundance: -
d_gene: -
v_gene: TRBV10-1
len: 13

CDR3aa: CASSATFRTANTEAFF
CDR3nt: TGTGCCAGCAGTGCAACCTTTCGGACAGCCAACACTGAAGCTTTCTTT
j_gene: TRBJ1-1
abundance: -
d_gene: -
v_gene: TRBV9
len: 16

CDR3aa: CASSLQGYSNQPQHF
CDR3nt: TGCGCCAGCAGCTTACAGGGCTATAGCAATCAGCCCCAGCATTTT
j_gene: TRBJ1-5
abundance: -
d_gene: -
v_gene: TRBV5-1
len: 15

CDR3aa: CASSFRGRTEAFF
CDR3nt: TGTGCCAGCAGCTTTAGAGGGAGAACTGAAGCTTTCTTT
j_gene: TRBJ1-1
abundance: once
d_gene: -
v_gene: TRBV5-8
len: 13

CDR3aa: CASNKQGLGPDEQYF
CDR3nt: TGTGCCAGCAATAAACAGGGTTTAGGTCCAGACGAGCAGTACTTC
j_gene: TRBJ2-7
abundance: -
d_gene: -
v_gene: TRBV2
len: 15

CDR3aa: CASRIAGGNYNEQFF
CDR3nt: TGTGCCAGCAGAATAGCGGGAGGAAACTACAATGAGCAGTTCTTC
j_gene: TRBJ2-1
abundance: once
d_gene: TRBD2
v_gene: TRBV6-6
len: 15

CDR3aa: CASSSDRRDGYTF
CDR3nt: TGTGCCAGCAGCTCGGACAGGAGGGATGGCTACACCTTC
j_gene: TRBJ1-2
abundance: -
d_gene: TRBD1
v_gene: TRBV5-4
len: 13

CDR3aa: CASAEDRLYNEQFF
CDR3nt: TGTGCCAGTGCTGAAGACAGGCTCTACAATGAGCAGTTCTTC
j_gene: TRBJ2-1
abundance: -
d_gene: -
v_gene: TRBV19
len: 14

CDR3aa: CASMEGTVSSPLHF
CDR3nt: TGTGCCAGCATGGAAGGGACAGTAAGTTCACCCCTCCACTTT
j_gene: TRBJ1-6
abundance: few
d_gene: TRBD1
v_gene: TRBV2
len: 14

CDR3aa: CASSDSSEIYEQYF
CDR3nt: TGTGCCAGCAGTGACTCCTCCGAGATCTACGAGCAGTACTTC
j_gene: TRBJ2-7
abundance: few
d_gene: -
v_gene: TRBV6-1
len: 14

CDR3aa: CASSERTGGSPPQQYF
CDR3nt: TGTGCCAGCAGTGAAAGGACAGGGGGCTCGCCCCCTCAGCAGTACTTC
j_gene: TRBJ2-7
abundance: -
d_gene: TRBD1
v_gene: TRBV27
len: 16

CDR3aa: CAISERQGYTEAFF
CDR3nt: TGTGCCATCAGTGAGAGACAGGGGTACACTGAAGCTTTCTTT
j_gene: TRBJ1-1
abundance: -
d_gene: TRBD1
v_gene: TRBV10-3
len: 14

CDR3aa: CASSSIIAGASETQYF
CDR3nt: TGTGCCAGCAGCTCAATTATAGCGGGAGCTTCAGAGACCCAGTACTTC
j_gene: TRBJ2-5
abundance: once
d_gene: TRBD2
v_gene: TRBV7-9
len: 16

CDR3aa: CASTQDRGGNTEAFF
CDR3nt: TGTGCCAGTACCCAGGACAGGGGTGGGAACACTGAAGCTTTCTTT
j_gene: TRBJ1-1
abundance: once
d_gene: TRBD1
v_gene: TRBV19
len: 15

CDR3aa: CSAGTSEETQYF
CDR3nt: TGCAGCGCCGGGACATCCGAAGAGACCCAGTACTTC
j_gene: TRBJ2-5
abundance: -
d_gene: -
v_gene: TRBV29-1
len: 12

CDR3aa: CATGLAGGRGQYF
CDR3nt: TGTGCCACCGGACTAGCGGGGGGCCGGGGCCAGTACTTC
j_gene: TRBJ2-7
abundance: once
d_gene: TRBD2
v_gene: TRBV6-5
len: 13

CDR3aa: CASSYEVNQPQHF
CDR3nt: TGTGCCAGCAGTTACGAGGTCAATCAGCCCCAGCATTTT
j_gene: TRBJ1-5
abundance: -
d_gene: -
v_gene: TRBV6-5
len: 13

CDR3aa: CASSQPWTGSTEAFF
CDR3nt: TGCGCCAGCAGCCAGCCCTGGACAGGGAGCACTGAAGCTTTCTTT
j_gene: TRBJ1-1
abundance: -
d_gene: TRBD1
v_gene: TRBV4-1
len: 15

CDR3aa: CASSDSANNEQFF
CDR3nt: TGTGCCAGCAGTGACTCGGCAAACAATGAGCAGTTCTTC
j_gene: TRBJ2-1
abundance: -
d_gene: -
v_gene: TRBV6-4
len: 13

CDR3aa: CASSRDRNTEAFF
CDR3nt: TGTGCCAGCAGCAGAGACAGGAACACTGAAGCTTTCTTT
j_gene: TRBJ1-1
abundance: -
d_gene: -
v_gene: TRBV7-9
len: 13

CDR3aa: CASSHPRDRVYEQYF
CDR3nt: TGTGCCAGCAGCCACCCCCGGGACAGAGTCTACGAGCAGTACTTC
j_gene: TRBJ2-7
abundance: once
d_gene: -
v_gene: TRBV21-1
len: 15

CDR3aa: CAISESGTYEQYF
CDR3nt: TGTGCCATCAGTGAGAGCGGAACCTACGAGCAGTACTTC
j_gene: TRBJ2-7
abundance: -
d_gene: -
v_gene: TRBV10-3
len: 13

CDR3aa: CASSQDIQALNYGYTF
CDR3nt: TGTGCCAGCAGCCAAGATATCCAAGCCTTGAACTATGGCTACACCTTC
j_gene: TRBJ1-2
abundance: -
d_gene: -
v_gene: TRBV4-2
len: 16

CDR3aa: CASQFVEEGNTEAFF
CDR3nt: TGTGCCAGCCAATTTGTCGAAGAGGGGAACACTGAAGCTTTCTTT
j_gene: TRBJ1-1
abundance: -
d_gene: -
v_gene: TRBV6-1
len: 15

CDR3aa: CASSLEVYESPNLFNYGYTF
CDR3nt: TGTGCCAGCAGCTTGGAAGTGTACGAGAGCCCGAACCTTTTTAACTATGGCTACACCTTC
j_gene: TRBJ1-2
abundance: -
d_gene: -
v_gene: TRBV5-5
len: 20

CDR3aa: CASSLTSSYNEQFF
CDR3nt: TGTGCCAGCAGTCTTACTAGCTCCTACAATGAGCAGTTCTTC
j_gene: TRBJ2-1
abundance: -
d_gene: -
v_gene: TRBV6-6
len: 14

CDR3aa: CASSFGRDLDEQYF
CDR3nt: TGTGCCAGCAGCTTCGGCAGGGATCTGGACGAGCAGTACTTC
j_gene: TRBJ2-7
abundance: -
d_gene: -
v_gene: TRBV7-6
len: 14

CDR3aa: CASSLWTQRGASSYEQYF
CDR3nt: TGTGCCAGCAGTTTATGGACCCAGCGGGGGGCCAGCTCCTACGAGCAGTACTTC
j_gene: TRBJ2-7
abundance: -
d_gene: TRBD2
v_gene: TRBV28
len: 18

CDR3aa: CASSYATSGETYEQYF
CDR3nt: TGTGCCAGCAGTTACGCCACTAGCGGGGAGACCTACGAGCAGTACTTC
j_gene: TRBJ2-7
abundance: -
d_gene: TRBD2
v_gene: TRBV6-6
len: 16

CDR3aa: CASNRGVMETQYF
CDR3nt: TGTGCCAGCAATCGGGGTGTGATGGAGACCCAGTACTTC
j_gene: TRBJ2-5
abundance: -
d_gene: -
v_gene: TRBV7-8
len: 13

CDR3aa: CSVEVRLADHQGEQYF
CDR3nt: TGCAGCGTTGAAGTTAGGCTAGCGGACCACCAGGGCGAGCAGTACTTC
j_gene: TRBJ2-7
abundance: few
d_gene: TRBD2
v_gene: TRBV29-1
len: 16

CDR3aa: CASSPDRGRIVGYTF
CDR3nt: TGTGCCAGTAGCCCAGACAGGGGGAGAATCGTTGGCTACACCTTC
j_gene: TRBJ1-2
abundance: -
d_gene: TRBD1
v_gene: TRBV19
len: 15

CDR3aa: CASSVQSTGELFF
CDR3nt: TGTGCCAGCAGTGTACAGTCCACCGGGGAGCTGTTTTTT
j_gene: TRBJ2-2
abundance: -
d_gene: -
v_gene: TRBV2
len: 13

CDR3aa: CASSVRWEGQGAFF
CDR3nt: TGTGCCAGCAGTGTGAGGTGGGAGGGACAGGGAGCTTTCTTT
j_gene: TRBJ1-1
abundance: -
d_gene: TRBD1
v_gene: TRBV6-1
len: 14

CDR3aa: CASSFGASWYQETQYF
CDR3nt: TGCGCCAGCAGCTTTGGGGCTTCGTGGTACCAAGAGACCCAGTACTTC
j_gene: TRBJ2-5
abundance: -
d_gene: -
v_gene: TRBV5-1
len: 16